The T cell receptor (beta chain) described here comes from a study of cytomegalovirus exposure and HLA in healthy donors. Both 60 Vbeta primers and 13 Jbeta primers went into the PCR. Clones were sequenced by immunoSEQ multiplex PCR, and TCRdb holds only the in-frame ones, with some missing. This table holds about 110,000 clones, over 70% found once. V dropped 0 bases and J dropped 7 bases, with 13 bases sitting between them. Germline-derived CDR1 and CDR2 are SGHAT and FQNNGV. This CDR3 region has 14 residues. Sequenced input: PBMCs. This chain uses TRBV11-2 with TRBJ2-7, with D perhaps TRBD2 (5 bases). This receptor was taken from a man aged 30-40 years in good health and CMV-seronegative. The CDR3 region has the DNA TGTGCCAGCAGCTTAGATAGGAGGACGAGGGAGCAGTACTTC. Encoded protein: CASSLDRRTREQYF.